A selection of T cell receptor beta chains follows, all from one sample in a study of cytomegalovirus exposure and HLA in healthy donors. Using immunoSEQ multiplex PCR, the repertoire was profiled, and TCRdb retains in-frame clones only, with some absent. The data contain 63,000 or so clones, approximately 70% of them singletons. The sample was PBMCs. These receptors originate from a man aged 45-65 years in good health and CMV-seronegative. The CDR3 runs from the conserved cysteine through the conserved F or W. D genes are given only for firm matches. Size values are once, few and many counts, or a class for expanded clones, and some rows have none.

size,J,V,D,CDR3,DNA
NA,TRBJ2-3,TRBV2,TRBD2,CASSSAGGITDTQYF,TGTGCCAGCAGTTCAGCGGGGGGTATCACAGATACGCAGTATTTT
NA,TRBJ2-1,TRBV27,NA,CASSPTTASYNEQFF,TGTGCCAGCAGTCCAACGACAGCTTCCTACAATGAGCAGTTCTTC
NA,TRBJ1-5,TRBV29-1,NA,CSVSPGGNQPQHF,TGCAGCGTTTCACCGGGGGGCAATCAGCCCCAGCATTTT
NA,TRBJ2-3,TRBV27,TRBD2,CASSLYGSSSGGAPDTQYF,TGTGCCAGCAGTTTATACGGCTCCTCTAGCGGGGGGGCCCCAGATACGCAGTATTTT
few,TRBJ2-7,TRBV5-1,NA,CASSSGTGVTAEQYF,TGCGCCAGCAGCTCCGGGACGGGGGTCACGGCCGAGCAGTACTTC
NA,TRBJ2-5,TRBV6-5,TRBD2,CASSPGGTVETQYF,TGTGCCAGCAGTCCCGGGGGGACTGTAGAGACCCAGTACTTC
NA,TRBJ2-5,TRBV21-1,NA,CASSKVWGRRPYQETQYF,TGTGCCAGCAGCAAAGTGTGGGGGCGAAGGCCGTACCAAGAGACCCAGTACTTC
NA,TRBJ2-7,TRBV19,TRBD1,CASSVRDRGYEQYF,TGTGCCAGTAGTGTCCGGGACAGGGGCTACGAGCAGTACTTC
few,TRBJ2-6,TRBV5-5,NA,CASSLDAGGANVLTF,TGTGCCAGCAGCTTGGACGCGGGTGGGGCCAACGTCCTGACTTTC
NA,TRBJ2-6,TRBV9,TRBD2,CASSGGLAGGLGANVLTF,TGTGCCAGCAGCGGCGGACTAGCGGGGGGGCTCGGGGCCAACGTCCTGACTTTC
NA,TRBJ2-5,TRBV25-1,NA,CASSEELGQETQYF,TGTGCCAGCAGTGAGGAGTTGGGCCAAGAGACCCAGTACTTC
NA,TRBJ2-7,TRBV6-1,NA,CASSERPAPNYEQYF,TGTGCCAGCAGTGAAAGGCCAGCCCCAAACTACGAGCAGTACTTC
NA,TRBJ2-2,TRBV27,NA,CAGSLDGTLNTGGLFF,TGTGCCGGCAGTTTAGATGGGACGCTCAACACCGGGGGGCTGTTTTTT
NA,TRBJ1-2,TRBV21-1,NA,CASSKEAQDRGFGGYTF,TGTGCCAGCAGCAAAGAGGCACAGGACAGAGGATTTGGCGGCTACACCTTC
NA,TRBJ1-5,TRBV9,NA,CASSPGPSNQPQHF,TGTGCCAGCAGCCCCGGTCCTAGCAATCAGCCCCAGCATTTT